Below, 23 T cell receptor beta chains from the same sample are listed, as sequenced in a study of blood T cell repertoires in COVID-19. Sequenced by immunoSEQ multiplex PCR; TCRdb stores in-frame clones only, minus some. This table holds about 120,000 clones, more than 75% found once. Material for sequencing was peripheral blood. Receptors originate from a woman aged 45 to 65 with acute or convalescent COVID-19.

The rearrangement joins TRBV18 to TRBJ1-5, with TRBD1 as a possible D gene (5 bases). The CDR3 extends over 14 amino acids. Germline V lookup: CDR1 KGHSH, CDR2 LQKENI. Trimming cost V 5 bases and J 4 bases, with 12 bases left between them. The CDR3 loop is CASSGGGTNQPQHF. The CDR3 bases are TGTGCCAGCTCAGGGGGGGGAACAAATCAGCCCCAGCATTTT.

In DNA, the CDR3 is TGTGCCAGCAGCCCTAGATCGAAGAGCAATCAGCCCCAGCATTTT. Amino acids: CASSPRSKSNQPQHF. This chain uses TRBV7-8 with TRBJ1-5; D remains unclear. The CDR3 sequence is 15 residues long. The germline V and J ends were trimmed by 5 bases and 1 base, with 12 bases remaining between them. The germline gives CDR1 SGHVS, CDR2 FQNEAQ.

J is TRBJ2-2 and V is TRBV5-4; 8 bases are a match to TRBD1. After removal of 10 bases from V and 4 bases from J, the junction contained 12 bases not matched to a gene. This CDR3 has 15 amino acids. From germline, CDR1 is SGHNT and CDR2 YYREEE (reference sequence). The CDR3 loop reads CASGRTGYGTGELFF. CDR3 nucleotide sequence: TGTGCCTCAGGCCGGACAGGGTATGGCACCGGGGAGCTGTTTTTT. Filled out from reference TRBV5-4 and TRBJ2-2, the complete variable domain reads ETGVTQSPTHLIKTRGQQVTLRCSSQSGHNTVSWYQQALGQGPQFIFQYYREEENGRGNFPPRFSGLQFPNYSSELNVNALELDDSALYLCASGRTGYGTGELFFGEGSRLTVL.

The chain recombines TRBV20-1 with TRBJ1-2; D is possibly TRBD1 (6 bases). There are 14 residues in the CDR3. The germline gives CDR1 DFQATT, CDR2 SNEGSKA (reference sequence). Deletions cut 3 bases from V and 5 bases from J, with 16 bases between. CDR3 nucleotide sequence: TGCAGTGCTAGTATCGACAGGAGACCTTATGGCTACACCTTC. Translating gives CSASIDRRPYGYTF.

The rearrangement links TRBV3-1 (or the pseudogene TRBV3-2) to TRBJ2-3, with 9 nucleotides matching TRBD2. J was trimmed by 2 bases and V by 1 base; bases with no gene match: 4. From germline, CDR1 is LGHDT and CDR2 YNNKEL (reference sequence). CDR3 length: 16 residues. The CDR3 is CASSQGLAGFTDTQYF. CDR3 sequence (DNA): TGTGCCAGCAGCCAAGGGCTAGCGGGGTTCACAGATACGCAGTATTTT.

The gene calls are TRBV30 and TRBJ1-6; the match to TRBD1 covers 9 bases. CDR1 is GTSNPN and CDR2 is SVGIG in the germline V gene (reference sequence). V lost 0 bases, J lost 10 bases, and 10 bases stayed unmatched. This CDR3 contains 16 residues. The CDR3 bases are TGTGCCTGGAGTGTATCCCGGACAGGGGTAGGGTCACCCCTCCACTTT. Amino acid sequence: CAWSVSRTGVGSPLHF. The full variable domain, with the rest looked up from reference TRBV30 and TRBJ1-6, is SQTIHQWPATLVQPVGSPLSLECTVEGTSNPNLYWYRQAAGRGLQLLFYSVGIGQISSEVPQNLSASRPQDRQFILSSKKLLLSDSGFYLCAWSVSRTGVGSPLHFGNGTRLTVT.

This clone has a handful of counts. The CDR3 sequence is CASSFQGFGETQYF. The CDR3 coding sequence is TGTGCCAGCAGCTTCCAGGGCTTCGGCGAGACCCAGTACTTC. The chain uses TRBV7-9 and TRBJ2-5; D is perhaps TRBD1 (5 bases). The CDR3 runs 14 residues. The germline V gene encodes CDR1 SEHNR and CDR2 FQNEAQ (reference sequence). The V gene lost 3 bases and the J gene lost 5 bases, with 13 bases spanning the gap. The full variable domain, completed using reference TRBV7-9 and TRBJ2-5, is DTGVSQNPRHKITKRGQNVTFRCDPISEHNRLYWYRQTLGQGPEFLTYFQNEAQLEKSRLLSDRFSAERPKGSFSTLEIQRTEQGDSAMYLCASSFQGFGETQYFGPGTRLLVL.

The V gene is TRBV2, the J gene TRBJ1-2; D ambiguous. Germline-derived CDR1 and CDR2 are SNHLY and FYNNEI. The CDR3 sequence is 14 residues long. V shed 6 bases and J shed 3 bases, with 14 bases lying between them. The CDR3 reads CASRPTITHYGYTF. The CDR3 DNA sequence: TGTGCCAGCAGACCGACAATCACCCACTATGGCTACACCTTC.

V usage is TRBV11-3 and J usage is TRBJ1-2; tentative D call: TRBD1 (6 bases). V lost 2 bases and J 6 bases, leaving 10 bases between the germline ends. The CDR3 has 13 amino acids. The V gene's germline CDR1 is SGHNT and CDR2 YENEEA. The CDR3 reads CASSLNTGNGYTF. The CDR3, as DNA: TGTGCCAGCAGCTTAAACACAGGGAATGGCTACACCTTC.

CDR3 loop: CATSTDRKEGSNQPQHF. Written as DNA, the CDR3 is TGTGCCACCAGCACCGACAGGAAGGAAGGGAGCAATCAGCCCCAGCATTTT. The gene calls are TRBV15 and TRBJ1-5; D possibly corresponds to TRBD1 (6 bases). Germline CDR1 reads LNHNV; CDR2 reads YYDKDF (reference sequence). The CDR3 length is 17 residues. The ends were cut back, 4 bases at V and 1 base at J, with 17 bases in the middle.

The J gene is TRBJ1-2, the V gene TRBV6-5; D gene ambiguous. Trimming cost V 3 bases and J 0 bases, with 8 bases left between them. The CDR3 covers 14 residues. The germline CDR1 and CDR2 sequences are MNHEY and SVGAGI. The CDR3 DNA sequence: TGTGCCAGCAGTTATTCCGGTACTAACTATGGCTACACCTTC. It is translated as CASSYSGTNYGYTF.

The chain recombines TRBV4-2 with TRBJ1-6; no reliable D call. The V end lost 2 bases, the J end lost 7 bases, and 3 bases lay between the germline ends. There are 12 residues in the CDR3. Germline loops: CDR1 LGHNA, CDR2 YNFKEQ. CDR3 region: CASSQRNSPLHF. For the CDR3, the DNA is TGTGCCAGCAGCCAACGGAATTCACCCCTCCACTTT.

This chain joins TRBV11-3 and TRBJ2-1; 9 positions match TRBD2. From germline, CDR1 is SGHNT and CDR2 YENEEA. V shed 0 bases and J 0 bases; nucleotides not matched to a gene: 3. CDR3 length: 17 residues. CDR3 DNA: TGTGCCAGCAGCTTAGAAGCGGGAGGCCGCTCCTACAATGAGCAGTTCTTC. It yields the protein CASSLEAGGRSYNEQFF. The full variable domain, with the rest looked up from reference TRBV11-3 and TRBJ2-1, is EAGVVQSPRYKIIEKKQPVAFWCNPISGHNTLYWYLQNLGQGPELLIRYENEEAVDDSQLPKDRFSAERLKGVDSTLKIQPAELGDSAVYLCASSLEAGGRSYNEQFFGPGTRLTVL.

This clone occurred once. The chain recombines TRBV9 with TRBJ1-2, with a weak D call TRBD1 (6 bases). Between the trimmed V and J ends, which lost 0 bases and 4 bases, there was a span of 13 bases. Germline V gives CDR1 SGDLS, CDR2 YYNGEE. The CDR3 loop spans 15 amino acids. CDR3 DNA: TGTGCCAGCAGCGTAGCTATAGGGGGGGTCTATGGCTACACCTTC. Translated: CASSVAIGGVYGYTF.

The genes are TRBV24-1 and TRBJ1-2, with a weak D call TRBD1 (5 bases). Germline-derived CDR1 and CDR2 are KGHDR and SFDVKD. CDR3 length: 13 amino acids. V was cut by 6 bases and J by 5 bases, with 12 bases left in between. For the CDR3, the DNA is TGTGCCACCAGTCGGCAGGGCGATTATGGCTACACCTTC. Its translation is CATSRQGDYGYTF.

V usage is TRBV19 and J usage is TRBJ2-3, with a weak D call TRBD2 (6 bases). Germline-derived CDR1 and CDR2 are LNHDA and SQIVND (reference sequence). This CDR3 contains 14 residues. V was trimmed by 6 bases and J by 2 bases, leaving 12 bases between them. This CDR3 reads CASRSGTPTDTQYF. CDR3 nucleotides: TGTGCCAGTAGATCCGGGACTCCCACAGATACGCAGTATTTT.

A remark on this clone: Compared with germline, one end of the junction differs, possibly owing to a read error. The chain links TRBV5-1 to TRBJ1-6, with D hard to call. This CDR3 has 15 amino acids. CDR1 is SGHRS, CDR2 YFSETQ, per germline. The CDR3 nucleotides read TGCGCCAGCAGTCCCGGTAGCCCATATACTTCACCCCTCCACTTT. This translates into CASSPGSPYTSPLHF. Combining the CDR3 with reference TRBV5-1 and TRBJ1-6 gives the whole variable domain KAGVTQTPRYLIKTRGQQVTLSCSPISGHRSVSWYQQTPGQGLQFLFEYFSETQRNKGNFPGRFSGRQFSNSRSEMNVSTLELGDSALYLCASSPGSPYTSPLHFGNGTRLTVT.

The gene calls are TRBV24-1 and TRBJ2-3; the match to TRBD1 covers 8 bases. The germline gives CDR1 KGHDR, CDR2 SFDVKD. There are 16 residues in the CDR3. V lost 3 bases and J lost 6; bases outside the gene matches: 10. This CDR3 reads CATSDLLVTGADTQYF. CDR3 coding DNA: TGTGCCACCAGTGATCTCCTCGTGACAGGGGCTGATACGCAGTATTTT.

This clone came up a few times. The CDR3 sequence: CASSSQTAMNTEAFF. The CDR3 nucleotides are TGTGCCAGCAGTTCCCAGACAGCTATGAACACTGAAGCTTTCTTT. The J gene is TRBJ1-1, the V gene TRBV6-6; D possibly corresponds to TRBD1 (5 bases). V lost 4 bases and J 0 bases, leaving 12 bases between the germline ends. This CDR3 has 15 amino acids. CDR1 is MNHNY, CDR2 SVGAGI, per germline (reference sequence).

This rearrangement joins TRBV10-3 to TRBJ2-5; TRBD2 aligns across 13 bases. V shed 5 bases and J 2 bases; nucleotides not matched to a gene: 2. Germline V gene sequence: CDR1 ENHRY, CDR2 SYGVKD. This CDR3 is built from 15 residues. The CDR3 here is CAISTGLAGQETQYF. The CDR3 coding sequence is TGTGCCATCAGTACGGGACTAGCGGGACAAGAGACCCAGTACTTC.

This clone appeared once. J is TRBJ1-2 and V is TRBV18, with D tentatively TRBD1 (6 bases). The CDR3 contains 14 residues. V lost 1 base and J 4 bases, leaving 10 bases between the germline ends. Germline-derived CDR1 and CDR2 are KGHSH and LQKENI. CDR3 amino acids: CASSPQGVSYGYTF. The CDR3 nucleotides are TGTGCCAGCTCACCACAGGGGGTTAGCTATGGCTACACCTTC.

The J gene is TRBJ2-7, the V gene TRBV15; 11 bases are a match to TRBD2. Germline V gives CDR1 LNHNV, CDR2 YYDKDF (reference sequence). V lost 1 base, J lost 2 bases, and 4 bases stayed unmatched. CDR3 length: 16 residues. The CDR3 is CATSRVPGLAAYEQYF. CDR3 DNA: TGTGCCACCAGCAGAGTACCGGGACTAGCGGCCTACGAGCAGTACTTC.

V is TRBV27 and J is TRBJ1-1; 8 positions agree with TRBD1. The CDR3 is 14 residues long. Per germline, CDR1 MNHEY and CDR2 SMNVEV (reference sequence). V was pared by 8 bases and J by 11 bases, with 16 bases of the junction left unmatched. For the CDR3, the DNA is TGTGCCAGCTGCACTTCCGGGACAGGTAGACAGGCTTTCTTT. Protein product: CASCTSGTGRQAFF.